These 7 T cell receptor beta chains share one sample of origin, sequenced in a study of blood T cell repertoires in COVID-19. Method: immunoSEQ multiplex PCR; TCRdb's copy keeps in-frame clones and lacks some. The sample has roughly 70,000 clones; 82% are singletons. The specimen was peripheral blood. The receptor source for this set is a woman in her fifties or sixties with acute or convalescent COVID-19.

This clone was observed a few times. CDR3 loop: CASSLNSMGHHGYTF. CDR3 DNA: TGTGCCAGCAGCTTAAATTCCATGGGACATCATGGCTACACCTTC. The chain is built from TRBV7-6 and TRBJ1-2, with D maybe TRBD1 (6 bases). The CDR3 is made up of 15 amino acids. CDR1 is SGHVS, CDR2 FNYEAQ, per germline. Trimming removed 2 bases from V and 6 bases from J, with 16 bases in between.

The V and J genes are TRBV18 and TRBJ1-3, with 7 bases fitting TRBD1. V shed 4 bases, J shed 4 bases, and the junction held 10 bases outside the gene matches. The germline gives CDR1 KGHSH, CDR2 LQKENI. The CDR3 has 16 residues. The CDR3, as DNA: TGTGCCAGCTCACAACCGGGACAGAACTCCGGAAACACCATATATTTT. It is translated as CASSQPGQNSGNTIYF. The whole variable domain, remainder taken from reference TRBV18 and TRBJ1-3, is NAGVMQNPRHLVRRRGQEARLRCSPMKGHSHVYWYRQLPEEGLKFMVYLQKENIIDESGMPKERFSAEFPKEGPSILRIQQVVRGDSAAYFCASSQPGQNSGNTIYFGEGSWLTVV.

The V call is TRBV28, the J call TRBJ2-7, with TRBD1 matching over 10 bases. The V and J ends lost 3 bases and 1 base, in that order; junction bases with no gene match: 3. Per the germline V gene, CDR1 is MDHEN and CDR2 is SYDVKM. The CDR3 extends over 15 amino acids. This CDR3 reads CASSFWTGGSYEQYF. The CDR3 bases are TGTGCCAGCAGTTTTTGGACAGGGGGATCCTACGAGCAGTACTTC.

The rearrangement links TRBV2 to TRBJ2-1, with D perhaps matching TRBD1 (6 bases). The CDR3 contains 16 residues. CDR1 is SNHLY, CDR2 FYNNEI, per germline. Trimming pared 6 bases from V and 0 bases from J, leaving 15 bases between. The CDR3 DNA reads as TGTGCCAGCAGCGCCACCAGGGGTAACTCCTACAATGAGCAGTTCTTC. It specifies CASSATRGNSYNEQFF.

This clone was recorded once. The CDR3 coding sequence is TGTGCCATCAGTGCCACTAGCGGGAGAACCAACGAGCAGTACTTC. Translation: CAISATSGRTNEQYF. The chain is built from TRBV10-3 and TRBJ2-7; the match to TRBD2 covers 11 bases. The germline V gene has CDR1 ENHRY and CDR2 SYGVKD. V was pared by 4 bases and J by 5 bases, with 7 bases of the junction left unmatched. There are 15 residues in the CDR3.

J is TRBJ1-2 and V is TRBV4-1; D perhaps matches TRBD1 (5 bases). Germline CDR1 is MGHRA and CDR2 is YSYEKL. The CDR3 is made up of 14 amino acids. Trimming left V 2 bases short and J 8 bases short, with 15 bases between. For the CDR3, the DNA is TGCGCCAGCAGCCAAATCAGACAGCCCCCGGGCTACACCTTC. Encoded protein: CASSQIRQPPGYTF.

This clone was seen once. The chain couples TRBV5-1 to TRBJ2-5; no firm D call. From germline, CDR1 is SGHRS and CDR2 YFSETQ. The CDR3 has 12 amino acids. V lost 0 bases and J 5 bases, leaving 5 bases between the germline ends. CDR3 in DNA: TGCGCCAGCAGCTTGGCCGGGGAGACCCAGTACTTC. The encoded protein is CASSLAGETQYF. The full variable domain, in which reference TRBV5-1 and TRBJ2-5 provide the parts outside the CDR3, is KAGVTQTPRYLIKTRGQQVTLSCSPISGHRSVSWYQQTPGQGLQFLFEYFSETQRNKGNFPGRFSGRQFSNSRSEMNVSTLELGDSALYLCASSLAGETQYFGPGTRLLVL.